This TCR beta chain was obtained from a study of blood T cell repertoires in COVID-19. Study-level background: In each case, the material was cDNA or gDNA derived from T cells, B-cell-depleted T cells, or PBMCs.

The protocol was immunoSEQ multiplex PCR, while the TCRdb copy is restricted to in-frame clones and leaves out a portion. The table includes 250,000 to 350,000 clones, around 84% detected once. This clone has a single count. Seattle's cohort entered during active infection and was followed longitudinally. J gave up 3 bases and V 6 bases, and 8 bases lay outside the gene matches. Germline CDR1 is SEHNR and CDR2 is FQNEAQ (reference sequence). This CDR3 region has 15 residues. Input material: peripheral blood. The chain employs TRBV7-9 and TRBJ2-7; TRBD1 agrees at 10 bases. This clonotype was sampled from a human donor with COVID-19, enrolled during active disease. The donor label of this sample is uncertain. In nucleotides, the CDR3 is TGTGCCAGCAGACCTCCCGGGACAGGGGTCTACGAGCAGTACTTC. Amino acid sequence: CASRPPGTGVYEQYF.